What follows is one T cell receptor (beta chain) and its context. These data are taken from a study of blood T cell repertoires in COVID-19. Study information: Sites across the United States, Italy and Spain contributed samples from acute and convalescent COVID-19.

The assay was immunoSEQ multiplex PCR, and TCRdb's table has in-frame clones only and misses some. This repertoire shows about 260,000 clones, 86% found once; its top ten account for approximately 4%. V lost 1 base and J 2 bases, leaving 13 bases between the germline ends. There are 16 residues in the CDR3. The germline gives CDR1 LGHDT, CDR2 YNNKEL (reference sequence). J is TRBJ2-3 and V is TRBV3-1 (or the pseudogene TRBV3-2), with D possibly matching TRBD2 (5 bases). The sequenced material came from peripheral blood. This TCR came from a man aged 18 to 29 with active or convalescent COVID-19. This chain's CDR3 is CASSQGAGSYTDTQYF. The CDR3 coding sequence is TGTGCCAGCAGCCAAGGGGCGGGTTCTTACACAGATACGCAGTATTTT.